The 9 T cell receptor beta chains listed next were all sequenced from one sample in a study of T-cell memory formation after mild COVID-19. Each CDR3 protein is one row after TCRdb ran MiXCR on the 5' RACE reads. The table has more than 250,000 distinct CDR3 sequences, 15% to 20% seen once. Specimen: PBMCs or a T cell subset sorted from them (not recorded which). The receptors originated from a man between 18 and 29 years old who had mild COVID-19 (a few samples of this study predate the infection). Cell type and time point are not known.

The chain couples TRBV7-2 to TRBJ2-1; 7 bases line up with TRBD2. V was clipped by 5 bases and J by 7 bases; unmatched bases: 8. Germline assignment: CDR1 SGHTA and CDR2 FQGNSA. This CDR3 has 14 amino acids. CDR3 loop: CASSPQRGENEQFF. In nucleotides, the CDR3 is TGTGCCAGCAGCCCCCAGCGGGGAGAGAATGAGCAGTTCTTC. Together with reference TRBV7-2 and TRBJ2-1, the CDR3 gives the full variable domain: GAGVSQSPSNKVTEKGKDVELRCDPISGHTALYWYRQSLGQGLEFLIYFQGNSAPDKSGLPSDRFSAERTGGSVSTLTIQRTQQEDSAVYLCASSPQRGENEQFFGPGTRLTVL.

This clonotype turned up a few times. The chain recombines TRBV2 with TRBJ2-3; no reliable D call. Per the germline V gene, CDR1 is SNHLY and CDR2 is FYNNEI. This CDR3 contains 15 residues. With 7 bases removed from V and 0 bases from J, the gap between germline ends came to 14 bases. The CDR3 is CASILTGRSTDTQYF. CDR3 DNA: TGTGCCAGCATACTAACCGGACGGAGCACAGATACGCAGTATTTT.

The J gene is TRBJ2-5, the V gene TRBV29-1; D is possibly TRBD1 or TRBD2 (5 bases each). Trimming took off 6 bases at V and 4 bases at J, with 12 bases between the two ends. The germline V gene encodes CDR1 SQVTM and CDR2 ANQGSEA. The CDR3 loop spans 12 amino acids. CDR3 DNA: TGCAGCGTGCTAGGGGACGGAGAGACCCAGTACTTC. Encoded protein: CSVLGDGETQYF. Drawing the rest from reference TRBV29-1 and TRBJ2-5, the complete variable domain is SAVISQKPSRDICQRGTSLTIQCQVDSQVTMMFWYRQQPGQSLTLIATANQGSEATYESGFVIDKFPISRPNLTFSTLTVSNMSPEDSSIYLCSVLGDGETQYFGPGTRLLVL.

The chain carries TRBV6-2 or TRBV6-3 and TRBJ2-3; 10 bases map to TRBD2. Germline CDR1 is MNHEY and CDR2 is SVGEGT. The J segment lost 2 bases and the V segment lost 8 bases, leaving 7 bases of the junction unmatched. The CDR3 is 15 residues long. CDR3 in amino acids: CASGESGGATDTQYF. The CDR3 DNA follows: TGTGCCAGCGGAGAAAGCGGGGGGGCCACAGATACGCAGTATTTT.

This clonotype turned up a few times. The rearrangement uses TRBV20-1 and TRBJ2-5, with 7 bases lining up with TRBD2. The CDR3 has 11 amino acids. Trimming took 3 bases from V and 9 from J; bases not matched to a gene: 4. Germline V gene data show CDR1 as DFQATT and CDR2 as SNEGSKA (reference sequence). The chain's CDR3 is CSASPAGAQYF. CDR3 bases: TGCAGTGCTAGTCCTGCGGGGGCCCAGTACTTC.

This clonotype was observed a handful of times. The rearrangement uses TRBV6-5 and TRBJ2-7; the D call may be TRBD1 or TRBD2 (5 bases each). The CDR3 is made up of 15 amino acids. The V end was cut by 5 bases, the J end by 0 bases, with 14 bases between. Germline CDR1 is MNHEY and CDR2 is SVGAGI. The CDR3 sequence is CASSAGSGNSYEQYV. The CDR3 coding sequence is TGTGCCAGCAGTGCAGGGTCCGGGAACTCCTACGAGCAGTACGTC.

The J gene is TRBJ1-5, the V gene TRBV7-2; D uncertain. The CDR3 contains 14 residues. V was shortened by 5 bases and J by 0 bases, with 8 bases between the two germline ends. The V gene's germline CDR1 is SGHTA and CDR2 FQGNSA. The CDR3 sequence: CASSRDGSNQPQHF. The CDR3 region has the DNA TGTGCCAGCAGCCGAGACGGTAGCAATCAGCCCCAGCATTTT.

This sequence joins TRBV6-1 and TRBJ1-2; maybe TRBD1 (6 bases). Germline CDR1 reads MNHNS; CDR2 reads SASEGT. Deletions cut 6 bases from V and 3 bases from J, with 17 bases between. The CDR3 is made up of 15 amino acids. The CDR3 loop is CASRLTMGADYGYTF. The CDR3 DNA reads TGTGCCAGCAGACTAACCATGGGGGCTGACTATGGCTACACCTTC.

Written as DNA, the CDR3 is TGCGCCAGCAGCGAGTACAGGGGCTCCTACGAGCAGTACGTC. It is translated as CASSEYRGSYEQYV. J is TRBJ2-7 and V is TRBV4-1; 7 positions agree with TRBD1. The CDR3 covers 14 residues. Germline V gives CDR1 MGHRA, CDR2 YSYEKL. The J segment lost 0 bases and the V segment lost 5 bases, leaving 4 bases of the junction unmatched.